This passage covers 6 T cell receptor beta chains from one sample sequenced in a study of OX40 agonist ivuxolimab in advanced cancers. Clones were read by immunoSEQ multiplex PCR, and TCRdb kept only the in-frame ones, dropping some. This sample carries roughly 64,000 clones, roughly 80% of them seen once, and the ten largest clones take roughly 2%. The sequenced sample was CD4+ or CD8+ T cells sorted from blood, obtained in a trial of the OX40 agonist ivuxolimab. These receptor sequences come from an adult with an advanced solid tumor such as melanoma, head and neck, liver or kidney cancer.

The DNA of the CDR3 is TGCGCCAGCAGCTTGGCCCCGACTAGCAAGGATACGCAGTATTTT. Residues: CASSLAPTSKDTQYF. The chain carries TRBV5-1 and TRBJ2-3, with TRBD2 identical over 7 bases. CDR1 and CDR2 (germline): SGHRS, YFSETQ. Trimming removed 0 bases from V and 6 bases from J; junction bases left unmatched: 7. This CDR3 region has 15 residues.

The V gene is TRBV11-1, the J gene TRBJ2-1; TRBD1 matches 8 bases. V lost 6 bases and J lost 7; bases outside the gene matches: 2. Germline V gives CDR1 SGHAT, CDR2 FQDESV (reference sequence). The CDR3 covers 12 residues. This CDR3 reads CASRTGVNEQFF. Here the CDR3 DNA reads TGTGCCAGCAGGACAGGGGTTAATGAGCAGTTCTTC.

The chain has TRBV2 and TRBJ2-6, with D unclear. In germline, CDR1 is SNHLY, CDR2 FYNNEI. CDR3 length equals 13 residues. V was cut by 4 bases and J by 3 bases, with 4 bases left in between. The CDR3 reads CASSVGGANVLTF. The CDR3, as DNA: TGTGCCAGCAGTGTTGGTGGGGCCAACGTCCTGACTTTC.

This chain connects TRBV7-9 to TRBJ1-1, with TRBD1 matching over 9 bases. J was trimmed by 4 bases and V by 0 bases; bases with no gene match: 3. The germline V gene encodes CDR1 SEHNR and CDR2 FQNEAQ (reference sequence). The CDR3 contains 15 residues. In DNA, the CDR3 is TGTGCCAGCAGCTTAGCGCTGGGACAGGGCACTGAAGCTTTCTTT. This sequence encodes CASSLALGQGTEAFF. The variable domain in full, completed from reference TRBV7-9 and TRBJ1-1, reads DTGVSQNPRHKITKRGQNVTFRCDPISEHNRLYWYRQTLGQGPEFLTYFQNEAQLEKSRLLSDRFSAERPKGSFSTLEIQRTEQGDSAMYLCASSLALGQGTEAFFGQGTRLTVV.

In its sample, this clone was seen once. V is TRBV4-1 and J is TRBJ2-3; 13 nucleotides align to TRBD2. CDR3 length: 15 amino acids. Germline values: CDR1 MGHRA, CDR2 YSYEKL. J gave up 3 bases and V 6 bases, and 3 bases lay outside the gene matches. The CDR3 reads CASRRLAGGTDTQYF. As DNA, the CDR3 is TGCGCCAGCAGAAGACTAGCGGGAGGAACAGATACGCAGTATTTT.

V and J are TRBV6-5 and TRBJ2-5, with D hard to call. V lost 4 bases and J lost 1, with 4 bases in between. The CDR3 sequence is 12 residues long. Germline loops: CDR1 MNHEY, CDR2 SVGAGI. CDR3 in amino acids: CASSFVQETQYF. The CDR3 region has the DNA TGTGCCAGCAGTTTTGTCCAAGAGACCCAGTACTTC.